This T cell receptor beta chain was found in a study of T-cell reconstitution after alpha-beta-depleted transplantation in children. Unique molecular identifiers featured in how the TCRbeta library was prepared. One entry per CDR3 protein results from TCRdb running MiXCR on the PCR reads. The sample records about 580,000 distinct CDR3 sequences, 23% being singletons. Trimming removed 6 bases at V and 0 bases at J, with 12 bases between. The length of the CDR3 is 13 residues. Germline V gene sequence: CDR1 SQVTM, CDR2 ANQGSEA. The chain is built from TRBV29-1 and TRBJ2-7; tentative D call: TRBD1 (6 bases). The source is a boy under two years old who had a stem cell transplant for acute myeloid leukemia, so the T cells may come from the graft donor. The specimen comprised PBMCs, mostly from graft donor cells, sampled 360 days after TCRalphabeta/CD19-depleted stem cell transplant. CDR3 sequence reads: CSVYGTNSYEQYF. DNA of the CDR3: TGCAGCGTCTACGGGACAAACTCCTACGAGCAGTACTTC.